These 20 T cell receptor beta chains were all obtained from the same sample, sequenced in a study of blood T cell repertoires in COVID-19. Some clones are missing from TCRdb's copy, which holds only in-frame ones; the method was immunoSEQ multiplex PCR. The table lists about 180,000 clones, over 75% of them singletons. The sequencing sample was made of peripheral blood. Receptors were obtained from a man older than 75 with COVID-19, enrolled during active disease.

The chain couples TRBV7-2 to TRBJ1-5, with 8 bases aligning to TRBD1. This CDR3 region has 14 residues. J lost 1 base, V lost 5 bases, and 1 base had no gene match. CDR1 SGHTA and CDR2 FQGNSA come from the germline V gene. DNA of the CDR3: TGTGCCAGCAGCAGACAGGGGAGCAATCAGCCCCAGCATTTT. Its protein is CASSRQGSNQPQHF. The whole variable domain, remainder taken from reference TRBV7-2 and TRBJ1-5, is GAGVSQSPSNKVTEKGKDVELRCDPISGHTALYWYRQSLGQGLEFLIYFQGNSAPDKSGLPSDRFSAERTGGSVSTLTIQRTQQEDSAVYLCASSRQGSNQPQHFGDGTRLSIL.

Only a few counts were recorded for this clone. DNA of the CDR3: TGCAGTGCTAGAGCCCTCTACGAGCAGTACTTC. It codes for CSARALYEQYF. This rearrangement joins TRBV20-1 to TRBJ2-7; D uncertain. The V and J ends lost 1 base and 3 bases respectively, with 4 bases between them. Looked up from germline, CDR1 is DFQATT and CDR2 is SNEGSKA (reference sequence). This CDR3 region has 11 residues.

This chain connects TRBV5-4 to TRBJ1-6; the D gene is possibly TRBD1 (6 bases). CDR1 is SGHNT, CDR2 YYREEE, per germline (reference sequence). This CDR3 spans 15 amino acids. Trimming took 5 bases from V and 7 from J, leaving 16 bases between them. CDR3 in amino acids: CASRLDSSRNSPLHF. The CDR3 DNA sequence: TGTGCCAGCAGGCTGGACAGTTCGAGAAATTCACCCCTCCACTTT.

The chain carries TRBV4-3 and TRBJ2-7; a weak D match, TRBD2 (5 bases). The V gene's germline CDR1 is LGHNA and CDR2 YSLEER. The V gene lost 1 base and the J gene lost 0 bases, with 7 bases spanning the gap. The CDR3 has 14 residues. The CDR3 is CASSQGGASYEQYF. CDR3 in DNA: TGCGCCAGCAGCCAAGGGGGAGCCTCCTACGAGCAGTACTTC.

The gene calls are TRBV19 and TRBJ1-2; 8 nucleotides match TRBD1. Trimming removed 4 bases from V and 6 bases from J; junction bases left unmatched: 25. CDR1 is LNHDA, CDR2 SQIVND, per germline (reference sequence). This CDR3 region has 20 residues. The CDR3 DNA reads as TGTGCCAGTAGTACCTTCCCCCGGACAGGGCTTCACTCGAACCCCGATGGCTACACCTTC. Its translation: CASSTFPRTGLHSNPDGYTF.

The chain recombines TRBV5-4 with TRBJ2-5; D remains ambiguous. The CDR3 length is 12 residues. Germline assignment: CDR1 SGHNT and CDR2 YYREEE (reference sequence). Trimming pared 0 bases from V and 5 bases from J, leaving 5 bases between. CDR3 DNA sequence: TGTGCCAGCAGCTTGGCCAGGGAGACCCAGTACTTC. It translates to CASSLARETQYF.

This clone has more than one count but fewer than ten. This chain links TRBV7-3 with TRBJ1-1; possible D gene TRBD1, 5 bases. V was cut by 7 bases and J by 2 bases, with 11 bases left in between. This CDR3 has 13 residues. Germline V gives CDR1 SGHTA, CDR2 FQGTGA. Here the CDR3 reads CASKRQPNTEAFF. Here the CDR3 DNA reads TGTGCCAGCAAACGACAGCCCAACACTGAAGCTTTCTTT.

V gene TRBV9 combines with J gene TRBJ1-2; 7 bases align to TRBD1. V shed 3 bases and J 5 bases; nucleotides not matched to a gene: 7. This CDR3 region has 14 residues. CDR1 and CDR2 (germline): SGDLS, YYNGEE. As DNA, the CDR3 is TGTGCCAGCAGCGACATAGGGGGCGGATATGGCTACACCTTC. Translation: CASSDIGGGYGYTF.

The chain combines TRBV7-9 with TRBJ1-4, with D possibly matching TRBD1 (6 bases). Deletions cut 5 bases from V and 4 bases from J, with 8 bases between. The CDR3 consists of 13 residues. In germline, CDR1 is SEHNR, CDR2 FQNEAQ (reference sequence). CDR3 nucleotide sequence: TGTGCCAGCAGCGGACAGATTAATGAAAAACTGTTTTTT. This codes for CASSGQINEKLFF.

The V call is TRBV5-4, the J call TRBJ1-2, with 8 bases matching TRBD1. The CDR3 contains 15 residues. J lost 2 bases, V lost 0 bases, and 3 bases had no gene match. Germline CDR1 SGHNT, CDR2 YYREEE (reference sequence). The CDR3 reads CASSLVRTGNYGYTF. In nucleotides, the CDR3 is TGTGCCAGCAGCTTGGTTCGGACAGGGAACTATGGCTACACCTTC.

This chain connects TRBV7-8 to TRBJ1-1; no clear D. Germline V gene data show CDR1 as SGHVS and CDR2 as FQNEAQ. V was trimmed by 1 base and J by 1 base, leaving 7 bases between them. The CDR3 extends over 14 amino acids. CDR3 in DNA: TGTGCCAGCAGCTTAGGGCTGGCGAACACTGAAGCTTTCTTT. Translating gives CASSLGLANTEAFF.

V and J are TRBV6-5 and TRBJ2-5; D not certain. Germline values: CDR1 MNHEY, CDR2 SVGAGI. V was trimmed by 10 bases and J by 5 bases, leaving 14 bases between them. CDR3 length: 12 residues. The CDR3 DNA is TGTGCCACAGCCCAGCTGGAGGAGACCCAGTACTTC. Translating gives CATAQLEETQYF.

With regard to this clone: The sample contains more than one DNA sequence encoding this CDR3. J is TRBJ1-6 and V is TRBV5-4, with D uncertain. CDR1 and CDR2 (germline): SGHNT, YYREEE (reference sequence). Between the trimmed V and J ends, which lost 0 bases and 7 bases, there was a span of 5 bases. The CDR3 consists of 13 residues. CDR3 residues: CASSLDSNSPLHF. The DNA of the CDR3 is TGTGCCAGCAGCTTGGACTCGAATTCACCCCTCCACTTT.

J is TRBJ1-2 and V is TRBV7-9, with TRBD1 matching 9 bases. CDR1 is SEHNR and CDR2 is FQNEAQ in the germline V gene (reference sequence). Germline trimming cut 4 bases from V and 8 bases from J; bases unmatched to any gene: 2. This CDR3 region has 12 residues. CDR3 nucleotide sequence: TGTGCCAGCAGCTCTACAGGGGGCGGCTACACCTTC. Translation gives CASSSTGGGYTF.

The rearrangement uses TRBV2 and TRBJ1-1; D not resolved. V was pared by 7 bases and J by 1 base, with 16 bases between. The CDR3 is 15 amino acids. In germline, CDR1 is SNHLY, CDR2 FYNNEI. As DNA, the CDR3 is TGTGCCAGCACCCTTCGGACGGGAGGGAACACTGAAGCTTTCTTT. This gives the protein CASTLRTGGNTEAFF.

The gene calls are TRBV7-2 and TRBJ1-6, with a possible D match to TRBD1 (5 bases). CDR3 length: 16 amino acids. In germline, CDR1 is SGHTA, CDR2 FQGNSA. V lost 5 bases and J 0 bases, leaving 11 bases between the germline ends. The CDR3 here is CASSQRQSSYNSPLHF. The CDR3 coding sequence is TGTGCCAGCAGCCAACGACAGAGCTCCTATAATTCACCCCTCCACTTT.

In DNA form, the CDR3 reads TGTGCCATCAGTCTCAGCGGGCCGCACACCGGGGAGCTGTTTTTT. Residues: CAISLSGPHTGELFF. This rearrangement joins TRBV10-3 to TRBJ2-2; tentatively, D is TRBD2 (6 bases). CDR1 and CDR2 from the germline V gene are ENHRY and SYGVKD. The CDR3 runs to 15 residues. V was cut by 5 bases and J by 3 bases, with 13 bases left in between.

V usage is TRBV5-1 and J usage is TRBJ1-2; D unresolved. Germline values: CDR1 SGHRS, CDR2 YFSETQ. Trimming took off 4 bases at V and 7 bases at J, with 17 bases between the two ends. The CDR3 sequence is 14 residues long. CDR3 region: CASSEAGAAIGYTF. In DNA form, the CDR3 reads TGCGCCAGCAGCGAGGCTGGAGCGGCTATTGGCTACACCTTC.

This clone was seen more than once but under ten times. The chain joins TRBV21-1 to TRBJ1-5. TRBV21-1 is labeled a pseudogene. CDR3 size: 15 residues. CDR3 in DNA: TGTGCCAGCAGCAAAGTGGGAGGGGTCGATCAGCCCCAGCATTTT. Its translation is CASSKVGGVDQPQHF.

This chain connects TRBV6-5 to TRBJ1-1, with D maybe TRBD1 (6 bases). Trimming removed 7 bases from V and 6 bases from J, with 15 bases in between. The germline CDR1 and CDR2 sequences are MNHEY and SVGAGI. The CDR3 consists of 13 residues. CDR3: CASNSGQRPEAFF. The CDR3 DNA follows: TGTGCCAGCAACTCAGGACAGCGGCCTGAAGCTTTCTTT.